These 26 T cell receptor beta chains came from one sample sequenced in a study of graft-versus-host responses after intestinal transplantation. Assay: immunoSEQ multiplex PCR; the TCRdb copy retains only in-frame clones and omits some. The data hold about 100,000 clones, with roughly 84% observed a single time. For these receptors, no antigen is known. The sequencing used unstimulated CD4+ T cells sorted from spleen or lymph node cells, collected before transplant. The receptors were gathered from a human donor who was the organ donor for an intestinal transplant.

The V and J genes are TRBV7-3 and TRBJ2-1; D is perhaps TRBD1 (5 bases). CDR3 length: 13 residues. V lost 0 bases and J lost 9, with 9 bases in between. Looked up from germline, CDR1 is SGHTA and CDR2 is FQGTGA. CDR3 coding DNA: TGTGCCAGCAGCTTAACTAGCCAGGGTGAGCAGTTCTTC. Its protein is CASSLTSQGEQFF.

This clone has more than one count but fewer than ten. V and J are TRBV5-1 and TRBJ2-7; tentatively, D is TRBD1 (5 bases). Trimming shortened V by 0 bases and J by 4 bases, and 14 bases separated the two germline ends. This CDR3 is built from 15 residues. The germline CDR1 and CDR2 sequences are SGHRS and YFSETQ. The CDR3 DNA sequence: TGCGCCAGCAGCTTGGTTGCGGCTACAGGTTACGAGCAGTACTTC. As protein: CASSLVAATGYEQYF.

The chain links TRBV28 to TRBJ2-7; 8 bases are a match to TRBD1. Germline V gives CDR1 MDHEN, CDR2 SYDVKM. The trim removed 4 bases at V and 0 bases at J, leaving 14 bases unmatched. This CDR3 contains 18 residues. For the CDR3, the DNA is TGTGCCAGCAGTTCGAACCCGCCGTGGACAGGGAACTCCTACGAGCAGTACTTC. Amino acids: CASSSNPPWTGNSYEQYF.

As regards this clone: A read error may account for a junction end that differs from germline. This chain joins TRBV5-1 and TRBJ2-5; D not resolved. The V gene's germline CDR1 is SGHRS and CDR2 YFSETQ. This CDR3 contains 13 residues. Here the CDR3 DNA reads TGCGCCAGCAGTTTGGTTGGACAAGAGACCCAGTACTTC. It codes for CASSLVGQETQYF.

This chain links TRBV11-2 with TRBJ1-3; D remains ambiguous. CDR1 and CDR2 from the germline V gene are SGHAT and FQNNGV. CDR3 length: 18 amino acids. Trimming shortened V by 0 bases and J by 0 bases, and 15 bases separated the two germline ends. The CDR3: CASSLDSRTSISGNTIYF. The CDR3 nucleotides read TGTGCCAGCAGCTTAGATAGTAGGACGTCTATCTCTGGAAACACCATATATTTT.

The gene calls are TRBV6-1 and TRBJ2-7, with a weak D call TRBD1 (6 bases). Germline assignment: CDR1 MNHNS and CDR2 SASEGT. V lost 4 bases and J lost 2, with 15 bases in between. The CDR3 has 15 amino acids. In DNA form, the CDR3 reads TGTGCCAGCAGTGCGTCCAGGGGCACCCCCTACGAGCAGTACTTC. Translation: CASSASRGTPYEQYF.

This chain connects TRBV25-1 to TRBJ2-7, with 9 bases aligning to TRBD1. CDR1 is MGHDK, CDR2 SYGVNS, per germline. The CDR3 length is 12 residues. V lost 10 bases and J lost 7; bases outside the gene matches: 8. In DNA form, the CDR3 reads TGTGCCACCGGACAGGGGAGTGGTGAGCAGTACTTC. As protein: CATGQGSGEQYF.

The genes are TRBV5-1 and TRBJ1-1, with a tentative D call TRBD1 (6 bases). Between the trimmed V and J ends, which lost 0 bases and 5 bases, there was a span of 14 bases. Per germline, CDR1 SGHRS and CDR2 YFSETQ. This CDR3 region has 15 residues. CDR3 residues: CASSLVGGRETEAFF. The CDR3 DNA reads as TGCGCCAGCAGCTTGGTTGGGGGGCGCGAAACTGAAGCTTTCTTT.

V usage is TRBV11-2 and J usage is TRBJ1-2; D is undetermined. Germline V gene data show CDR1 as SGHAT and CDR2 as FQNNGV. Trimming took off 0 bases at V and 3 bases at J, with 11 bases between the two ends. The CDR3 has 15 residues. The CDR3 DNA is TGTGCCAGCAGCTTAGAATTGGGCAGCGACTATGGCTACACCTTC. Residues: CASSLELGSDYGYTF.

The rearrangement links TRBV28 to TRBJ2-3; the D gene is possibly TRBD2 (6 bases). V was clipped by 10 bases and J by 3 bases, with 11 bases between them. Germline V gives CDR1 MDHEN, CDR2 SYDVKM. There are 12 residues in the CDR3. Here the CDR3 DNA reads TGTGCCATCATGACTAGGACAGATACGCAGTATTTT. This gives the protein CAIMTRTDTQYF.

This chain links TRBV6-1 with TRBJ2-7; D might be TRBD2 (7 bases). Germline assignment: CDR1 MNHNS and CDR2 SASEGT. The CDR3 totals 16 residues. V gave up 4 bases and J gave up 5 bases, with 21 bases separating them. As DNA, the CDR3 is TGTGCCAGCAGTGGTAGGGGGGGCGCGTTCTCTGACGAGCAGTACTTC. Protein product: CASSGRGGAFSDEQYF.

In DNA form, the CDR3 reads TGTGCCAGCAGCCCCCTCGACTTGCAGGGGGCCTACAATGAGCAGTTCTTC. Protein sequence: CASSPLDLQGAYNEQFF. This chain uses TRBV7-3 with TRBJ2-1, with 7 nucleotides matching TRBD1. The CDR3 runs 17 residues. Trimming cost V 5 bases and J 2 bases; bases outside gene matches: 12. CDR1 is SGHTA and CDR2 is FQGTGA in the germline V gene.

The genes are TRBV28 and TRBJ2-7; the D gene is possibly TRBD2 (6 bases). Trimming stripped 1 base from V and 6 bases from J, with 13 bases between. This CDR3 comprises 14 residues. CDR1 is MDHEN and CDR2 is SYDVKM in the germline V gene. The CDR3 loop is CASSLYRGLVEQYF. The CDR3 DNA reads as TGTGCCAGCAGTTTATACCGGGGGTTGGTCGAGCAGTACTTC.

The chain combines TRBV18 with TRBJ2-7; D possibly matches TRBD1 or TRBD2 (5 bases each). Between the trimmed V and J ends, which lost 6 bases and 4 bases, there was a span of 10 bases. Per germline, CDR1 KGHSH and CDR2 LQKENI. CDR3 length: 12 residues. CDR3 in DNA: TGTGCCAGCTCGGGGACGGTATACGAGCAGTACTTC. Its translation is CASSGTVYEQYF.

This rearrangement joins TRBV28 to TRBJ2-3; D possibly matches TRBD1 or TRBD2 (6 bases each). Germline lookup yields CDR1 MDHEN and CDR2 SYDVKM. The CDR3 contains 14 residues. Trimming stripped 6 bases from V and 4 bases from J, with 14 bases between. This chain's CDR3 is CASRKAGGADTQYF. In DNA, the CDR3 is TGTGCCAGCAGAAAAGCCGGGGGCGCAGATACGCAGTATTTT.

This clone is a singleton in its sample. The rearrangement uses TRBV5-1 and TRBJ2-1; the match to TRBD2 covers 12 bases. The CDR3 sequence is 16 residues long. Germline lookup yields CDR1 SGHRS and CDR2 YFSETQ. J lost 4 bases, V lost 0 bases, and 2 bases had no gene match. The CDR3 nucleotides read TGCGCCAGCAGCTTGGGTGGGACTAGCGGGTACAATGAGCAGTTCTTC. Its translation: CASSLGGTSGYNEQFF.

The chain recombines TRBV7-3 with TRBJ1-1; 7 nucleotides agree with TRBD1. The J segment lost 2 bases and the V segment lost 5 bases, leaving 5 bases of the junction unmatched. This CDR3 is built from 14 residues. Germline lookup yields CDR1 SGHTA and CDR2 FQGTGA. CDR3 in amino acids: CASSGTGVNTEAFF. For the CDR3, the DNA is TGTGCCAGCAGCGGAACAGGGGTTAACACTGAAGCTTTCTTT.

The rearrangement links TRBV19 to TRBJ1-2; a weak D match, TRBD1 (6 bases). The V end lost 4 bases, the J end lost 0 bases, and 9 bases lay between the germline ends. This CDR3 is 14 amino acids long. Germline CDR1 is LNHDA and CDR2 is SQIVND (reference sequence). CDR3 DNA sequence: TGTGCCAGTAGTACGGACAGTACTAACTATGGCTACACCTTC. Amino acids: CASSTDSTNYGYTF.

The chain's CDR3 is CAWSRMTALSNQPQHF. Written as DNA, the CDR3 is TGTGCCTGGAGCAGGATGACAGCTCTTAGCAATCAGCCCCAGCATTTT. The rearrangement uses TRBV30 and TRBJ1-5, with a weak D call TRBD1 (5 bases). Germline values: CDR1 GTSNPN, CDR2 SVGIG (reference sequence). The CDR3 runs to 16 residues. Trimming left V 3 bases short and J 0 bases short, with 15 bases between.

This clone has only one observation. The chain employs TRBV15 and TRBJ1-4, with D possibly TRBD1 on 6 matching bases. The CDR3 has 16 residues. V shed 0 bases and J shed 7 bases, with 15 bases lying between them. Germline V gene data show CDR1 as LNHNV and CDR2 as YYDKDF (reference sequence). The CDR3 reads CATSRDTQQGSEKLFF. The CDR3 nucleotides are TGTGCCACCAGCAGAGATACCCAACAGGGTAGTGAAAAACTGTTTTTT. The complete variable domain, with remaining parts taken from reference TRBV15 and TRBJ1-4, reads DAMVIQNPRYQVTQFGKPVTLSCSQTLNHNVMYWYQQKSSQAPKLLFHYYDKDFNNEADTPDNFQSRRPNTSFCFLDIRSPGLGDTAMYLCATSRDTQQGSEKLFFGSGTQLSVL.

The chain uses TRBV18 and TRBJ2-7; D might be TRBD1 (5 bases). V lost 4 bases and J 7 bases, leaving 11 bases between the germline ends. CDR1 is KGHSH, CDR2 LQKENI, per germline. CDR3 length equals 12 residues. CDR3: CASSLRAWEQYF. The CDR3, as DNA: TGTGCCAGCTCACTCAGGGCGTGGGAGCAGTACTTC.

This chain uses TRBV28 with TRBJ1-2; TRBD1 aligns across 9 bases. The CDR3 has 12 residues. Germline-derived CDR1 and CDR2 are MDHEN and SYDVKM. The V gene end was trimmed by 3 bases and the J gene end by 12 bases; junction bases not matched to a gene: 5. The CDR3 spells CASSLGNRGHTF. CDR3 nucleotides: TGTGCCAGCAGTTTGGGCAACAGGGGGCACACCTTC.

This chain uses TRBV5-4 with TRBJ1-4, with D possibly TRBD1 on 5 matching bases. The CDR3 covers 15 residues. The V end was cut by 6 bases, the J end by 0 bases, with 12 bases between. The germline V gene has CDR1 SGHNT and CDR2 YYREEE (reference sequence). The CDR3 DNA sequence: TGTGCCAGCACCACACGGGGGGCAACTAATGAAAAACTGTTTTTT. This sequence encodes CASTTRGATNEKLFF.

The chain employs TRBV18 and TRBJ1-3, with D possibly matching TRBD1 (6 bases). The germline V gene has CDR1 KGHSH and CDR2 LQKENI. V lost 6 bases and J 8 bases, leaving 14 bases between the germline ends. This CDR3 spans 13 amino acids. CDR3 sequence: CASSPRGGDTIYF. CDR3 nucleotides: TGTGCCAGCTCCCCGAGAGGGGGGGACACCATATATTTT.

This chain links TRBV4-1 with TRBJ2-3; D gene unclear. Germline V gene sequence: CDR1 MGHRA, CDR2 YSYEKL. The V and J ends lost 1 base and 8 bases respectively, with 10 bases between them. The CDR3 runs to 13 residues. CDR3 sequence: CASSQVAGGTQYF. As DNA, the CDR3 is TGCGCCAGCAGCCAAGTAGCCGGTGGTACGCAGTATTTT.

In DNA form, the CDR3 reads TGCGCCAGCAGCTCGTTGGACGGACAGGGCGGTTCACCCCTCCACTTT. This sequence encodes CASSSLDGQGGSPLHF. The gene calls are TRBV5-1 and TRBJ1-6; 8 bases line up with TRBD1. This CDR3 spans 16 amino acids. From germline, CDR1 is SGHRS and CDR2 YFSETQ. The ends lost 3 bases at V and 9 bases at J; junction bases unmatched: 11.